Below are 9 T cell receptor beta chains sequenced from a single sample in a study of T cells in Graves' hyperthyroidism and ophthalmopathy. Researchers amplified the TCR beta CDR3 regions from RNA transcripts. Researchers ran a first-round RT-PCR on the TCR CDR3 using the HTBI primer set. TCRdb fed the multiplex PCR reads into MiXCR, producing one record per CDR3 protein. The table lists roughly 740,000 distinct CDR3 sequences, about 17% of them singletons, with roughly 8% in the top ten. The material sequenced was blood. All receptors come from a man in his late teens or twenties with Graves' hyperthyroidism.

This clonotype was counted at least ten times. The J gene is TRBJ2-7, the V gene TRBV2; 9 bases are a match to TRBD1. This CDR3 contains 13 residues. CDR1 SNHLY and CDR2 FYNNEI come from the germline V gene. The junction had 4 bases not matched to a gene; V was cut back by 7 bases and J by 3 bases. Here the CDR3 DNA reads TGTGCCAGCAAGGACAGGGGCGGCTACGAGCAGTACTTC. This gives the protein CASKDRGGYEQYF. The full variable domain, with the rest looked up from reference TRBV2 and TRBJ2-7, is EPEVTQTPSHQVTQMGQEVILRCVPISNHLYFYWYRQILGQKVEFLVSFYNNEISEKSEIFDDQFSVERPDGSNFTLKIRSTKLEDSAMYFCASKDRGGYEQYFGPGTRLTVT.

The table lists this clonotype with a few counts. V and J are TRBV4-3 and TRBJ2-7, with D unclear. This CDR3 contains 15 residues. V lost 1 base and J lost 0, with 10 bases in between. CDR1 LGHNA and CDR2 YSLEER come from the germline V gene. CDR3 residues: CASSQVWQVSYEQYF. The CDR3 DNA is TGCGCCAGCAGCCAAGTTTGGCAGGTCTCCTACGAGCAGTACTTC.

Here the CDR3 reads CASSYSTSGSGLTGELFF. CDR3 nucleotide sequence: TGTGCCAGCAGTTACTCGACTAGCGGGAGTGGGTTGACCGGGGAGCTGTTTTTT. The chain joins TRBV12-3 or TRBV12-4 to TRBJ2-2, with 12 bases matching TRBD2. CDR3 length equals 18 residues. V lost 4 bases and J lost 5; bases outside the gene matches: 11.

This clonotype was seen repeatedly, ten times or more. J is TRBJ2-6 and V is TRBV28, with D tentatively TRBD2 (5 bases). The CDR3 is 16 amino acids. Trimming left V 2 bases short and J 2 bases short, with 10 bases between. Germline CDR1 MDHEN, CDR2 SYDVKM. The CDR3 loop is CASSLPRGTGANVLTF. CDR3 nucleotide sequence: TGTGCCAGCAGTTTACCTCGGGGAACTGGGGCCAACGTCCTGACTTTC.

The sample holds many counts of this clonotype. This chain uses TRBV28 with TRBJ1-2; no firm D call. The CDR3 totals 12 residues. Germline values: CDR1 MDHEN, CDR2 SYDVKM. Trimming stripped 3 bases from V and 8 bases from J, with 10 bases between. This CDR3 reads CASSFPAGGYTF. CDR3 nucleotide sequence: TGTGCCAGCAGTTTCCCCGCGGGAGGCTACACCTTC.

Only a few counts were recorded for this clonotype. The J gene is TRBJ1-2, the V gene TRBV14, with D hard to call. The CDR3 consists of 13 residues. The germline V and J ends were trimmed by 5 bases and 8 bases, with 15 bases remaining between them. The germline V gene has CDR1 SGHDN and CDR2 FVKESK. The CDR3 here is CASSSPGGGGYTF. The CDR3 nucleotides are TGTGCCAGCAGCTCTCCAGGAGGCGGCGGCTACACCTTC.

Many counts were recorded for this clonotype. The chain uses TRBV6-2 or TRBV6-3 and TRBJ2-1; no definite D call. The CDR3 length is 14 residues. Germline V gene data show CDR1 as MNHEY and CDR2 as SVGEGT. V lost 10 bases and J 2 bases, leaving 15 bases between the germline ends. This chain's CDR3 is CATVVGVTYNEQFF. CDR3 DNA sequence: TGTGCCACCGTGGTTGGCGTCACCTACAATGAGCAGTTCTTC.

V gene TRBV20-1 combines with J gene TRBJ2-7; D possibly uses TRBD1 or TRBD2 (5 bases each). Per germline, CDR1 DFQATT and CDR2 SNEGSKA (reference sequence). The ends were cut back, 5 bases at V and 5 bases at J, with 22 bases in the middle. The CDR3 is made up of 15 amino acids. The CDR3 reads CSAHLGRDLGNEQYF. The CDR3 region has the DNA TGCAGTGCTCACCTCGGCAGGGACCTTGGGAACGAGCAGTACTTC.

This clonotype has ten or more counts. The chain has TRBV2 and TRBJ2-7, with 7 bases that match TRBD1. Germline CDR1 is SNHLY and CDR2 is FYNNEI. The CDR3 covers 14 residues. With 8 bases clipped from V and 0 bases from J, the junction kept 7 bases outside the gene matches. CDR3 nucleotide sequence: TGTGCCAGCGGGTTCGGGACAGACTCCTACGAGCAGTACTTC. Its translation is CASGFGTDSYEQYF.